These 32 T cell receptor beta chains share one sample of origin, sequenced in a study of regulatory T cells in long-lasting Graves disease. Arm-PCR of CDR3 regions with iRepertoire HTBI primers generated TCR beta libraries. MiXCR, applied by TCRdb to the multiplex PCR reads, yields one record per CDR3 protein. The table includes 600,000 to 850,000 distinct CDR3 sequences, around 30% detected once. Specified time point: persistent/refractory GD, antithyroid drugs over 5 years with positive TRAb. PBMC-derived RNA was used for the TCR library. This material consisted of peripheral blood mononuclear cells (PBMCs), taken when the disease was refractory, from a patient treated with antithyroid drugs. The receptors stem from a female donor with Graves disease.

The chain combines TRBV15 with TRBJ1-1; D not certain. Germline V CDR1 and CDR2: LNHNV, YYDKDF (reference sequence). The ends were cut back, 1 base at V and 4 bases at J, with 10 bases in the middle. The CDR3 covers 14 residues. DNA of the CDR3: TGTGCCACCAGCAGAGGAGGGATGGGCACTGAAGCTTTCTTT. It specifies CATSRGGMGTEAFF.

A word on this clonotype: This may come from a read error, since a much larger clone is one base off. V gene TRBV12-3 or TRBV12-4 combines with J gene TRBJ1-2; the D is unclear. The CDR3 totals 12 residues. CDR3 DNA: TGTGCCAGCAGTTTAATGGCGTCAAGGCATTACTTC. Its translation is CASSLMASRHYF.

This clonotype was counted between two and nine times. The gene calls are TRBV19 and TRBJ2-5; possible D gene TRBD2, 5 bases. The germline CDR1 and CDR2 sequences are LNHDA and SQIVND (reference sequence). Trimming took 11 bases from V and 1 from J, leaving 14 bases between them. This CDR3 spans 13 amino acids. Here the CDR3 DNA reads TGTGCCGTCCGTAGCGAGGGCCAAGAGACCCAGTACTTC. Translation: CAVRSEGQETQYF.

The table lists this clonotype with many counts. The rearrangement joins TRBV12-3 or TRBV12-4 to TRBJ1-6, with 10 bases lining up with TRBD1. The CDR3 length is 14 residues. Trimming took 5 bases from V and 9 from J; bases not matched to a gene: 4. CDR3 residues: CASSLRDRGSPLHF. The CDR3 DNA reads as TGTGCCAGCAGTCTACGGGACAGGGGTTCACCCCTCCACTTT.

The chain links TRBV10-3 to TRBJ1-3, with 9 nucleotides matching TRBD1. Trimming at V came to 0 bases and at J to 8 bases, leaving 5 bases not matched to a gene. The CDR3 contains 15 residues. Per germline, CDR1 ENHRY and CDR2 SYGVKD. The CDR3 DNA reads TGTGCCATCAGTGAGTCGGGGGACAGGGTAGACACCATATATTTT. This sequence encodes CAISESGDRVDTIYF.

V and J are TRBV19 and TRBJ2-3; perhaps D is TRBD1 or TRBD2 (7 bases each). Germline values: CDR1 LNHDA, CDR2 SQIVND (reference sequence). The CDR3 covers 16 residues. Trimming stripped 5 bases from V and 4 bases from J, with 19 bases between. CDR3 protein: CASSSGGGLGADTQYF. The CDR3 DNA follows: TGTGCCAGTAGTTCAGGGGGAGGACTAGGGGCAGATACGCAGTATTTT.

This clonotype was seen a handful of times. This rearrangement joins TRBV3-1 to TRBJ2-7, with TRBD1 matching 9 bases. Germline values: CDR1 LGHDT, CDR2 YNNKEL (reference sequence). V dropped 0 bases and J dropped 3; count of bases not matched to a gene: 9. This CDR3 spans 17 amino acids. CDR3 DNA: TGTGCCAGCAGCCAAGATCACAGGGGGCTCGAGGGCTACGAGCAGTACTTC. Its protein product is CASSQDHRGLEGYEQYF.

The chain carries TRBV7-3 and TRBJ1-4; D not certain. V shed 7 bases and J shed 7 bases, with 16 bases lying between them. This CDR3 contains 14 residues. Germline lookup yields CDR1 SGHTA and CDR2 FQGTGA. In DNA, the CDR3 is TGTGCCAGCACGCCAGCAGGTCCGGGTGAAAAACTGTTTTTT. This gives the protein CASTPAGPGEKLFF.

The chain has TRBV7-3 and TRBJ2-1, with D perhaps being TRBD1 or TRBD2 (5 bases each). The V gene's germline CDR1 is SGHTA and CDR2 FQGTGA. Trimming left V 0 bases short and J 2 bases short, with 11 bases between. This CDR3 has 16 amino acids. The CDR3: CASSLTGTATYNEQFF. The CDR3 region has the DNA TGTGCCAGCAGCTTAACCGGGACGGCTACCTACAATGAGCAGTTCTTC.

The chain has TRBV6-2 or TRBV6-3 and TRBJ2-5; TRBD1 matches at 7 bases. Per germline, CDR1 MNHEY and CDR2 SVGEGT. CDR3 length: 14 amino acids. V was pared by 5 bases and J by 2 bases, with 5 bases of the junction left unmatched. The CDR3 DNA reads TGTGCCAGCAGTCCGACAGGGCCTCAAGAGACCCAGTACTTC. Translated, it gives CASSPTGPQETQYF.

This clonotype was seen ten or more times. V usage is TRBV6-2 or TRBV6-3 and J usage is TRBJ2-7, with 12 nucleotides matching TRBD1. Germline CDR1 is MNHEY and CDR2 is SVGEGT. The junction had 10 bases not matched to a gene; V was cut back by 2 bases and J by 5 bases. The CDR3 runs to 17 residues. CDR3 coding DNA: TGTGCCAGCAGTTACCCCCTCCCCGGGACAGGGGGCCACGAGCAGTACTTC. This translates into CASSYPLPGTGGHEQYF.

The CDR3 loop reads CASSIDARTGAGANVLTF. CDR3 in DNA: TGTGCCAGTAGTATAGATGCCCGTACAGGGGCTGGGGCCAACGTCCTGACTTTC. The chain combines TRBV19 with TRBJ2-6, with 7 bases lining up with TRBD1. Germline trimming cut 0 bases from V and 2 bases from J; bases unmatched to any gene: 7. CDR3 length: 18 residues. CDR1 LNHDA and CDR2 SQIVND come from the germline V gene (reference sequence).

The chain is built from TRBV20-1 and TRBJ1-1, with 10 nucleotides matching TRBD1. J gave up 4 bases and V 5 bases, and 7 bases lay outside the gene matches. The CDR3 is 14 residues long. Germline V gene sequence: CDR1 DFQATT, CDR2 SNEGSKA (reference sequence). The CDR3 protein is CSAPGTGVGTEAFF. The CDR3 DNA follows: TGCAGTGCTCCGGGGACAGGGGTGGGCACTGAAGCTTTCTTT.

This clonotype has ten or more counts. This chain links TRBV28 with TRBJ1-4; D gene ambiguous. The CDR3 length is 12 residues. V lost 2 bases to trimming and J lost 7 bases, with 5 bases between them. Germline V gene lookup returns CDR1 MDHEN and CDR2 SYDVKM. CDR3 region: CASSLRLEKLFF. The CDR3 region has the DNA TGTGCCAGCAGTTTACGGCTTGAAAAACTGTTTTTT.

The chain employs TRBV20-1 and TRBJ2-5; weak D call: TRBD1 (6 bases). Germline V CDR1 and CDR2: DFQATT, SNEGSKA (reference sequence). Trimming left V 7 bases short and J 2 bases short, with 8 bases between. The CDR3 length is 11 residues. CDR3 coding DNA: TGCAGTGGAGGGGGTCAAGAGACCCAGTACTTC. Protein: CSGGGQETQYF.

The chain uses TRBV6-5 and TRBJ2-7; 7 bases are shared with TRBD2. Germline CDR1 MNHEY, CDR2 SVGAGI. The CDR3 spans 17 residues. V shed 1 base, J shed 2 bases, and the junction held 11 bases outside the gene matches. CDR3 DNA: TGTGCCAGCAGTTACTACAGTGGGGCGGGAGCACCCTACGAGCAGTACTTC. It specifies CASSYYSGAGAPYEQYF.

The CDR3 DNA sequence: TGTGCCAGCAGTTATGGAGGGGCGGCCCCCTACGAGCAGTACTTC. Its translation is CASSYGGAAPYEQYF. The V gene is TRBV6-5, the J gene TRBJ2-7, with D perhaps TRBD2 (6 bases). Germline loops: CDR1 MNHEY, CDR2 SVGAGI. This CDR3 has 15 residues. Trimming shortened V by 3 bases and J by 2 bases, and 14 bases separated the two germline ends.

The V and J genes are TRBV3-1 and TRBJ1-5, with a weak D call TRBD1 (5 bases). The germline V and J ends were trimmed by 3 bases and 6 bases, with 9 bases remaining between them. This CDR3 comprises 13 residues. Germline values: CDR1 LGHDT, CDR2 YNNKEL (reference sequence). The CDR3, as DNA: TGTGCCAGCAGCCAGGGGGTTCGTCAGCCCCAGCATTTT. The encoded protein is CASSQGVRQPQHF.

V is TRBV20-1 and J is TRBJ2-2; 8 bases fit TRBD2. This CDR3 region has 16 residues. Germline CDR1 reads DFQATT; CDR2 reads SNEGSKA (reference sequence). After removal of 0 bases from V and 4 bases from J, the junction contained 7 bases not matched to a gene. CDR3 DNA sequence: TGCAGTGCTAGAGACGGGGGGGAGGGGAGCACCGGGGAGCTGTTTTTT. This gives the protein CSARDGGEGSTGELFF.

The chain carries TRBV19 and TRBJ1-5; D is undetermined. V was clipped by 4 bases and J by 0 bases, with 22 bases between them. Germline-derived CDR1 and CDR2 are LNHDA and SQIVND (reference sequence). This CDR3 region has 19 residues. The DNA for the CDR3 is TGTGCCAGTAGTAAGTCAGGAGTATGGAGCCGTTCTAGCAATCAGCCCCAGCATTTT. The encoded protein is CASSKSGVWSRSSNQPQHF.

V gene TRBV3-1 combines with J gene TRBJ1-5, with a weak D call TRBD1 (5 bases). V was pared by 0 bases and J by 6 bases, with 12 bases between. Germline V lookup: CDR1 LGHDT, CDR2 YNNKEL (reference sequence). This CDR3 spans 15 amino acids. This CDR3 is CASSQDSGGGQPQHF. The CDR3 DNA sequence: TGTGCCAGCAGCCAAGATTCTGGGGGGGGTCAGCCCCAGCATTTT. Drawing the rest from reference TRBV3-1 and TRBJ1-5, the complete variable domain is DTAVSQTPKYLVTQMGNDKSIKCEQNLGHDTMYWYKQDSKKFLKIMFSYNNKELIINETVPNRFSPKSPDKAHLNLHINSLELGDSAVYFCASSQDSGGGQPQHFGDGTRLSIL.

This clonotype was seen only a few times. The chain couples TRBV29-1 to TRBJ2-7; tentative D call: TRBD1 (6 bases). This CDR3 has 11 amino acids. The germline gives CDR1 SQVTM, CDR2 ANQGSEA. Trimming took 7 bases from V and 2 from J, leaving 9 bases between them. CDR3 loop: CSAGQTYEQYF. Written as DNA, the CDR3 is TGCAGCGCGGGACAAACCTACGAGCAGTACTTC.

This rearrangement joins TRBV7-9 to TRBJ2-7, with D perhaps being TRBD1 or TRBD2 (5 bases each). V was pared by 4 bases and J by 0 bases, with 25 bases between. Germline CDR1 SEHNR, CDR2 FQNEAQ (reference sequence). The CDR3 runs to 19 residues. CDR3 DNA: TGTGCCAGCAGCTCAAAGATCCTCTTCACCGGGACGGACTCCTACGAGCAGTACTTC. It yields the protein CASSSKILFTGTDSYEQYF. Variable domain in full (rest from reference TRBV7-9 and TRBJ2-7): DTGVSQNPRHKITKRGQNVTFRCDPISEHNRLYWYRQTLGQGPEFLTYFQNEAQLEKSRLLSDRFSAERPKGSFSTLEIQRTEQGDSAMYLCASSSKILFTGTDSYEQYFGPGTRLTVT.

To note about this clonotype: Compared with germline, one end of the junction differs, possibly owing to a read error. This chain links TRBV29-1 with TRBJ2-7; TRBD2 matches 7 bases. The CDR3 runs 14 residues. CDR1 and CDR2 (germline): SQVTM, ANQGSEA. The CDR3: CSVKEGGREYEQCF. CDR3 bases: TGCAGCGTGAAAGAGGGAGGGCGGGAATACGAGCAGTGCTTC.

The rearrangement links TRBV6-2 or TRBV6-3 to TRBJ1-5, with unresolved D. The V end lost 3 bases, the J end lost 3 bases, and 18 bases lay between the germline ends. Germline CDR1 reads MNHEY; CDR2 reads SVGEGT. This CDR3 comprises 17 residues. The CDR3 reads CASSYSGNYDFNQPQHF. In DNA form, the CDR3 reads TGTGCCAGCAGTTATTCTGGGAATTACGATTTCAATCAGCCCCAGCATTTT.

CDR3 loop: CSARDGLAGEETQYF. The DNA for the CDR3 is TGCAGTGCTAGAGATGGACTAGCGGGCGAAGAGACCCAGTACTTC. The gene calls are TRBV20-1 and TRBJ2-5, with 11 bases that match TRBD2. The CDR3 totals 15 residues. From germline, CDR1 is DFQATT and CDR2 SNEGSKA (reference sequence). The V and J ends lost 0 bases and 3 bases, in that order; junction bases with no gene match: 3.

The chain combines TRBV7-9 with TRBJ2-7, with TRBD1 identical over 8 bases. This CDR3 has 14 amino acids. Germline V lookup: CDR1 SEHNR, CDR2 FQNEAQ (reference sequence). J was trimmed by 4 bases and V by 4 bases; bases with no gene match: 6. CDR3 bases: TGTGCCAGCAGCTCCCCCGGGACAGGATACGAGCAGTACTTC. Translation gives CASSSPGTGYEQYF.

This chain joins TRBV20-1 and TRBJ1-1; D is perhaps TRBD1 (6 bases). The CDR3 spans 13 residues. Germline lookup yields CDR1 DFQATT and CDR2 SNEGSKA (reference sequence). Trimming took off 3 bases at V and 1 base at J, with 9 bases between the two ends. CDR3 bases: TGCAGTGCTAGCAGGGGCACGAACACTGAAGCTTTCTTT. It encodes CSASRGTNTEAFF.

This clonotype was observed a handful of times. The chain combines TRBV25-1 with TRBJ2-7; 8 bases map to TRBD1. The V gene's germline CDR1 is MGHDK and CDR2 SYGVNS. With V trimmed by 5 bases and J by 2 bases, 11 bases remained unmatched. The CDR3 runs 16 residues. The DNA of the CDR3 is TGTGCCAGCAGTCCGCGAGATGGACAGGGAACCTACGAGCAGTACTTC. Translation gives CASSPRDGQGTYEQYF.

This clonotype showed up just a few times. The J gene is TRBJ2-7, the V gene TRBV27; 9 positions match TRBD2. CDR1 and CDR2 (germline): MNHEY, SMNVEV (reference sequence). J lost 3 bases, V lost 5 bases, and 11 bases had no gene match. CDR3 length: 16 amino acids. This CDR3 reads CASSPSPGLAGYEQYF. The CDR3 DNA sequence: TGTGCCAGCAGTCCTTCCCCGGGACTAGCCGGCTACGAGCAGTACTTC.

The V and J genes are TRBV3-1 and TRBJ1-1; tentative D call: TRBD1 (5 bases). Germline V gives CDR1 LGHDT, CDR2 YNNKEL (reference sequence). V was shortened by 7 bases and J by 0 bases, with 15 bases between the two germline ends. This CDR3 region has 15 residues. The CDR3 coding sequence is TGTGCCAGCATGGGCAGGGCAACGTTGAACACTGAAGCTTTCTTT. Translating it yields CASMGRATLNTEAFF.

CDR3: CASSNRRTSNEEKLFF. The CDR3 coding sequence is TGTGCCAGTAGTAACCGACGGACTTCTAATGAGGAAAAACTGTTTTTT. The V and J genes are TRBV19 and TRBJ1-4; D remains ambiguous. There are 16 residues in the CDR3. Per germline, CDR1 LNHDA and CDR2 SQIVND (reference sequence). Trimming removed 4 bases at V and 8 bases at J, with 20 bases between.